This T cell receptor (beta chain) was captured by sequencing in a study of shared clonotypes between healthy human individuals. CD45RO negativity and positive selection for CCR7 defined naive CD8 cells, a population that excluded terminally differentiated effector memory CD45RA+ cells. Healthy HIV-negative adults without recent acute infections or vaccinations served as donors. Each replicate PCR on the sorted subsets used around 200 ng DNA (roughly 27,000 T cell genomes). TCRdb keeps only in-frame clones here, not all; method: immunoSEQ multiplex PCR. The profile shows roughly 2,000,000 clones, around 95% of them singletons. Study conclusions and caveats: The study's rarefaction showed incomplete sorted-subset sequencing despite large depth.

With V trimmed by 4 bases and J by 6 bases, 7 bases remained unmatched. The CDR3 totals 16 residues. Germline-derived CDR1 and CDR2 are SGDLS and YYNGEE. Notes on this clone: Its antigen is not known.

Sequencing used naive CD8+ T cells from PBMCs. The sequence came from a man aged 18 to 29 in good health. Some clones in this sample may be carry-over from other donors' samples. V gene TRBV9 combines with J gene TRBJ2-2; 12 bases align to TRBD1. Here the CDR3 DNA reads TGTGCCAGCAGCCTTAACCGGGACAGGGGGCCCGGGGAGCTGTTTTTT. Translation: CASSLNRDRGPGELFF.